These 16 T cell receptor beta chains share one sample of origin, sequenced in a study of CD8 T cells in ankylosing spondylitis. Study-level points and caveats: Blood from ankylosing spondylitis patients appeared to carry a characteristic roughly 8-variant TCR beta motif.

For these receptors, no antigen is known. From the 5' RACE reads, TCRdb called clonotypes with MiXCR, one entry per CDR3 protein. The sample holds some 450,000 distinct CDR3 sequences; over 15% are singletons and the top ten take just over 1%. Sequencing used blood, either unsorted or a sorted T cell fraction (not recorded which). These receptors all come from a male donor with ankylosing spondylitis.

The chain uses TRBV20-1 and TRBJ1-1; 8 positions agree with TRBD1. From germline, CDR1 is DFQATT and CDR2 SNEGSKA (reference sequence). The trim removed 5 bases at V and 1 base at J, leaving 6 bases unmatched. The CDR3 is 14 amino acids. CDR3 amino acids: CSAHPTGANTEAFF. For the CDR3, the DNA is TGCAGTGCTCACCCGACAGGGGCGAACACTGAAGCTTTCTTT.

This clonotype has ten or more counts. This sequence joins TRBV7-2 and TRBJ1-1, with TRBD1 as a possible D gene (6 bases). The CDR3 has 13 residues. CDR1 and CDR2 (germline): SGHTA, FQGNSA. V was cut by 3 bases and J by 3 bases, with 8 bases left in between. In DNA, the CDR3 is TGTGCCAGCAGCTTGGACAGACACACTGAAGCTTTCTTT. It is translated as CASSLDRHTEAFF.

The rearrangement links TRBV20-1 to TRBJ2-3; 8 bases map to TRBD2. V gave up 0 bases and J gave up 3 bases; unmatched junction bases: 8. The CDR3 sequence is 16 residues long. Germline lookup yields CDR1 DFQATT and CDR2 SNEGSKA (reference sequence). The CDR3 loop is CSARESLGLATDTQYF. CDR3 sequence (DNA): TGCAGTGCTAGAGAGAGCCTCGGACTAGCAACAGATACGCAGTATTTT.

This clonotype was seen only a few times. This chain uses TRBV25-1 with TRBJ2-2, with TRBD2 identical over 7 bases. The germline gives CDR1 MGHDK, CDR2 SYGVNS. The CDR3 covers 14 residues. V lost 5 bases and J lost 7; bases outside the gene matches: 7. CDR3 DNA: TGTGCCAGCAGTTTAAGCAGCGGGAACGGGGAGCTGTTTTTT. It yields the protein CASSLSSGNGELFF.

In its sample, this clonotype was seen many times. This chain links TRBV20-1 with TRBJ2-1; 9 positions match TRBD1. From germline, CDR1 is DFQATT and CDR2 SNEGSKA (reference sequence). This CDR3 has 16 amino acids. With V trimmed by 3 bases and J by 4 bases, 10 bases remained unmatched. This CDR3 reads CSASRQGQGQYNEQFF. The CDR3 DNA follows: TGCAGTGCTAGTAGGCAGGGACAGGGCCAATACAATGAGCAGTTCTTC.

The CDR3 spells CSARDPKTQDYGYTF. CDR3 bases: TGCAGTGCTAGAGATCCCAAAACCCAAGACTATGGCTACACCTTC. This chain joins TRBV20-1 and TRBJ1-2; D remains unclear. Germline CDR1 reads DFQATT; CDR2 reads SNEGSKA (reference sequence). The V end was cut by 0 bases, the J end by 3 bases, with 14 bases between. This CDR3 is built from 15 residues.

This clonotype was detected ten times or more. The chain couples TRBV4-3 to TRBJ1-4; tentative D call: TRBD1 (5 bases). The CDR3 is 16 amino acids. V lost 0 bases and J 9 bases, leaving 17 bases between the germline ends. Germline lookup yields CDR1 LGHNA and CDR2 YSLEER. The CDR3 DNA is TGCGCCAGCAGCCAAGATCTCCGGGCCCGGGGACAAAAACTGTTTTTT. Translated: CASSQDLRARGQKLFF.

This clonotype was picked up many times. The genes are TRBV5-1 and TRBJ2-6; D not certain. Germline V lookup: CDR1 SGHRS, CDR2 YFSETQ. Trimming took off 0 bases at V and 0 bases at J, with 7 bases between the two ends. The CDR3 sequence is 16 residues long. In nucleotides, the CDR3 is TGCGCCAGCAGCTTGGTGTCGGTCTCTGGGGCCAACGTCCTGACTTTC. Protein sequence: CASSLVSVSGANVLTF.

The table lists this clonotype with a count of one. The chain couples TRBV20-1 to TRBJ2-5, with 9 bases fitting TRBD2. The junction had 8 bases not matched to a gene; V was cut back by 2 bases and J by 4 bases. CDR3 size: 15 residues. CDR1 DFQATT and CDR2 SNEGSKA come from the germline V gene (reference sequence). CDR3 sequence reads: CSARISRRGGETQYF. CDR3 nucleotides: TGCAGTGCTAGAATTAGTCGGCGGGGGGGAGAGACCCAGTACTTC.

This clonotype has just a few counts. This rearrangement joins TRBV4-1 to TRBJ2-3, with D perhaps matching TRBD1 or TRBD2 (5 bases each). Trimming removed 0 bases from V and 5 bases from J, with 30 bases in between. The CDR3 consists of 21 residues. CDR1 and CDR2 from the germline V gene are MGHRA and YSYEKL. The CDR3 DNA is TGCGCCAGCAGCCAAGAAGAAGTGAAGGGACGCTTTCGTTCGGGAAGAGATACGCAGTATTTT. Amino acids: CASSQEEVKGRFRSGRDTQYF.

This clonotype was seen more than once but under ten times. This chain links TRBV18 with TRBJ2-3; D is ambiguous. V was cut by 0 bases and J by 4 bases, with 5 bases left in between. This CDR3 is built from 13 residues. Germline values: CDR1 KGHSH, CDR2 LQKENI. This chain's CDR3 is CASSPPSPDTQYF. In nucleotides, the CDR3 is TGTGCCAGCTCACCACCTTCCCCAGATACGCAGTATTTT. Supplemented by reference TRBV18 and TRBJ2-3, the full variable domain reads NAGVMQNPRHLVRRRGQEARLRCSPMKGHSHVYWYRQLPEEGLKFMVYLQKENIIDESGMPKERFSAEFPKEGPSILRIQQVVRGDSAAYFCASSPPSPDTQYFGPGTRLTVL.

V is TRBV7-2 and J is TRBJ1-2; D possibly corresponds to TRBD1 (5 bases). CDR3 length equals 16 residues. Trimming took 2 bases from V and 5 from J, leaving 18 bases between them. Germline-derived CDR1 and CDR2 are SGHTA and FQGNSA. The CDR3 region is CASSLLGGDSGYGYTF. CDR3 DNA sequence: TGTGCCAGCAGCTTATTGGGGGGGGACTCTGGGTATGGCTACACCTTC.

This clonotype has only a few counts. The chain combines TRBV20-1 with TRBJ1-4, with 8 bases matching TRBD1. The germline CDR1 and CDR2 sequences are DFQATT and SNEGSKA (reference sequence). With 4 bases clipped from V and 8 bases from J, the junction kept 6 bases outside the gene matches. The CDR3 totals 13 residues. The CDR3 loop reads CSAIQGGLEKLFF. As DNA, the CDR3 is TGCAGTGCTATACAGGGGGGGTTGGAAAAACTGTTTTTT.

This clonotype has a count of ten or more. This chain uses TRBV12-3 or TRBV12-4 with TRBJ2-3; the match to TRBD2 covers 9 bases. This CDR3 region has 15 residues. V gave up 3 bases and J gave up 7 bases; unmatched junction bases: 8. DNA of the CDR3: TGTGCCAGCAGTTTCATTAGCGGGGGCGACAATACGCAGTATTTT. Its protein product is CASSFISGGDNTQYF.

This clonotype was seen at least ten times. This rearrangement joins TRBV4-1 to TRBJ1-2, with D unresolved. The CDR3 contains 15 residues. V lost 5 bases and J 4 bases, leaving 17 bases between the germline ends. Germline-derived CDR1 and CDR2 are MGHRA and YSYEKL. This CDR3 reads CASSGAGQKSYGYTF. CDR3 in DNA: TGCGCCAGCAGCGGCGCCGGCCAGAAATCCTATGGCTACACCTTC.

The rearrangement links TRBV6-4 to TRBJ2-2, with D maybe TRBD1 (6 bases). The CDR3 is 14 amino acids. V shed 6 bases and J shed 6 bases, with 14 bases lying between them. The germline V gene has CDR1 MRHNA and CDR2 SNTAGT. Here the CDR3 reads CASSDDRPPGELFF. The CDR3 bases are TGTGCCAGCAGCGATGACAGGCCCCCCGGGGAGCTGTTTTTT.